The next 20 T cell receptor beta chains were all read from a single sample in a study of T cell responses to AZD1222 COVID-19 vaccine. Assay used: immunoSEQ multiplex PCR; TCRdb lists only in-frame clones, some missing. The sample yields about 170,000 clones, roughly 85% seen once. This specimen was peripheral blood, taken 28 days after the second AZD1222 dose. The receptors shown here come from an adult who received the AZD1222 COVID-19 vaccine.

The chain combines TRBV2 with TRBJ1-3; D gene ambiguous. Trimming left V 2 bases short and J 0 bases short, with 8 bases between. Per the germline V gene, CDR1 is SNHLY and CDR2 is FYNNEI. The CDR3 contains 15 residues. CDR3 amino acids: CASSEWAGSGNTIYF. In nucleotides, the CDR3 is TGTGCCAGCAGTGAATGGGCGGGCTCTGGAAACACCATATATTTT.

The chain recombines TRBV5-1 with TRBJ2-3; TRBD2 agrees at 15 bases. Per the germline V gene, CDR1 is SGHRS and CDR2 is YFSETQ. The CDR3 extends over 16 amino acids. Trimming at V came to 0 bases and at J to 4 bases, leaving 0 bases not matched to a gene. The CDR3 nucleotides read TGCGCCAGCAGCTTGGGGACTAGCGGGGGGGCAGATACGCAGTATTTT. This encodes CASSLGTSGGADTQYF.

This clone showed up just once. This sequence joins TRBV5-4 and TRBJ2-1; perhaps TRBD2 as D (5 bases). Germline values: CDR1 SGHNT, CDR2 YYREEE (reference sequence). The germline V and J ends were trimmed by 0 bases and 7 bases, with 14 bases remaining between them. CDR3 length: 15 amino acids. The CDR3 protein is CASSLERERKNEQFF. The CDR3 bases are TGTGCCAGCAGCTTGGAGAGGGAGCGGAAGAATGAGCAGTTCTTC.

This chain connects TRBV7-2 to TRBJ1-6; no reliable D call. CDR1 is SGHTA, CDR2 FQGNSA, per germline. Trimming pared 3 bases from V and 1 base from J, leaving 7 bases between. The CDR3 runs 15 residues. This chain's CDR3 is CASSFGESYNSPLHF. The CDR3 DNA sequence: TGTGCCAGCAGCTTTGGGGAATCCTATAATTCACCCCTCCACTTT.

The chain combines TRBV19 with TRBJ1-6; D is unclear. Germline V gives CDR1 LNHDA, CDR2 SQIVND (reference sequence). With 7 bases removed from V and 0 bases from J, the gap between germline ends came to 10 bases. The CDR3 spans 15 residues. In nucleotides, the CDR3 is TGTGCCAGTACCCAGGAGAGCTCCTATAATTCACCCCTCCACTTT. It codes for CASTQESSYNSPLHF.

This clone was observed once. The chain recombines TRBV2 with TRBJ1-5; D gene ambiguous. V lost 6 bases, J lost 0 bases, and 18 bases lay in between. This CDR3 region has 17 residues. Germline loops: CDR1 SNHLY, CDR2 FYNNEI. CDR3: CASSPKRQAYSNQPQHF. CDR3 coding DNA: TGTGCCAGCAGCCCCAAACGTCAGGCTTATAGCAATCAGCCCCAGCATTTT. The full variable domain, completed using reference TRBV2 and TRBJ1-5, is EPEVTQTPSHQVTQMGQEVILRCVPISNHLYFYWYRQILGQKVEFLVSFYNNEISEKSEIFDDQFSVERPDGSNFTLKIRSTKLEDSAMYFCASSPKRQAYSNQPQHFGDGTRLSIL.

This clone has just a few counts. The gene calls are TRBV6-2 or TRBV6-3 and TRBJ2-1; D may be TRBD1 (5 bases). The ends were cut back, 0 bases at V and 11 bases at J, with 8 bases in the middle. The CDR3 contains 12 residues. Germline CDR1 is MNHEY and CDR2 is SVGEGT. Here the CDR3 reads CASSYSDIKQFF. The CDR3 DNA reads TGTGCCAGCAGTTACTCGGACATCAAGCAGTTCTTC.

The chain recombines TRBV7-8 with TRBJ1-1; 8 bases are shared with TRBD1. CDR1 is SGHVS and CDR2 is FQNEAQ in the germline V gene. This CDR3 contains 13 residues. V gave up 2 bases and J gave up 4 bases; unmatched junction bases: 0. The CDR3 here is CASSLTGGTEAFF. In DNA, the CDR3 is TGTGCCAGCAGCTTAACAGGGGGCACTGAAGCTTTCTTT.

The count of this clone is one. The chain has TRBV9 and TRBJ1-2; D is unresolved. The CDR3 has 13 residues. Germline V gives CDR1 SGDLS, CDR2 YYNGEE. The V end was cut by 0 bases, the J end by 3 bases, with 6 bases between. The CDR3 protein is CASSVDLDYGYTF. DNA of the CDR3: TGTGCCAGCAGCGTAGACCTGGACTATGGCTACACCTTC.

V usage is TRBV19 and J usage is TRBJ2-3, with no clear D. V was clipped by 6 bases and J by 5 bases, with 12 bases between them. CDR1 LNHDA and CDR2 SQIVND come from the germline V gene (reference sequence). CDR3 size: 13 residues. CDR3 nucleotide sequence: TGTGCCAGTAGCCTAGGTTTTCTAGATACGCAGTATTTT. Its protein is CASSLGFLDTQYF.

In DNA form, the CDR3 reads TGCGCCAGCAGCTTGGCCGCGGGGATACCCGGCTACACCTTC. It codes for CASSLAAGIPGYTF. This chain uses TRBV5-1 with TRBJ1-2; no clear D gene. CDR1 SGHRS and CDR2 YFSETQ come from the germline V gene. The V and J ends lost 0 bases and 8 bases respectively, with 14 bases between them. The CDR3 is 14 amino acids.

The CDR3 DNA reads as TGTGCCAGCAGCTCGGACCTCGACAGACCTTCGACAGATACGCAGTATTTT. It codes for CASSSDLDRPSTDTQYF. This chain connects TRBV7-2 to TRBJ2-3, with a tentative D call TRBD1 (5 bases). Trimming pared 4 bases from V and 3 bases from J, leaving 20 bases between. CDR1 and CDR2 from the germline V gene are SGHTA and FQGNSA. The CDR3 totals 17 residues.

The chain carries TRBV15 and TRBJ2-5; D remains unclear. The CDR3 is made up of 12 amino acids. The ends were cut back, 0 bases at V and 2 bases at J, with 1 base in the middle. From germline, CDR1 is LNHNV and CDR2 YYDKDF (reference sequence). The CDR3: CATSRDQETQYF. The CDR3 DNA reads TGTGCCACCAGCAGAGATCAAGAGACCCAGTACTTC.

The rearrangement links TRBV9 to TRBJ2-3, with 10 bases lining up with TRBD2. The CDR3 spans 15 residues. Germline V gene sequence: CDR1 SGDLS, CDR2 YYNGEE. J was trimmed by 5 bases and V by 4 bases; bases with no gene match: 7. The CDR3 protein is CASSIAGGLGDTQYF. Written as DNA, the CDR3 is TGTGCCAGCAGCATAGCGGGGGGCCTCGGAGATACGCAGTATTTT.

The chain has TRBV9 and TRBJ2-5, with a tentative D call TRBD2 (7 bases). Germline V gene lookup returns CDR1 SGDLS and CDR2 YYNGEE. Between the trimmed V and J ends, which lost 0 bases and 4 bases, there was a span of 10 bases. There are 14 residues in the CDR3. CDR3 bases: TGTGCCAGCAGCGTAGAGGGAGGGGGAGAGACCCAGTACTTC. Translating gives CASSVEGGGETQYF.

The rearrangement links TRBV6-2 or TRBV6-3 to TRBJ2-7; unclear D gene. Germline assignment: CDR1 MNHEY and CDR2 SVGEGT. V dropped 6 bases and J dropped 3 bases, with 6 bases sitting between them. CDR3 length: 11 residues. The CDR3, as DNA: TGTGCCAGCAGCCGCATCTACGAGCAGTACTTC. Translating gives CASSRIYEQYF.

The chain couples TRBV6-5 to TRBJ1-2; D not certain. The V end lost 6 bases, the J end lost 4 bases, and 15 bases lay between the germline ends. Germline V gene data show CDR1 as MNHEY and CDR2 as SVGAGI. The CDR3 sequence is 14 residues long. CDR3 sequence: CASSPDLGSYGYTF. The CDR3 region has the DNA TGTGCCAGCAGCCCCGACCTGGGGAGCTATGGCTACACCTTC.

This chain connects TRBV5-1 to TRBJ1-3; no firm D call. Looked up from germline, CDR1 is SGHRS and CDR2 is YFSETQ. This CDR3 is built from 13 residues. V lost 4 bases and J 4 bases, leaving 9 bases between the germline ends. CDR3 coding DNA: TGCGCCAGCAGCCGAAGATCCGGAAACACCATATATTTT. Translating it yields CASSRRSGNTIYF. Complete variable domain (other parts from reference TRBV5-1 and TRBJ1-3): KAGVTQTPRYLIKTRGQQVTLSCSPISGHRSVSWYQQTPGQGLQFLFEYFSETQRNKGNFPGRFSGRQFSNSRSEMNVSTLELGDSALYLCASSRRSGNTIYFGEGSWLTVV.

About this clone itself: One junction end does not reproduce the germline sequence, and a read error may be involved. The chain employs TRBV5-6 and TRBJ1-2, with D unclear. Germline V gene sequence: CDR1 SGHDT, CDR2 YYEEEE. This CDR3 comprises 15 residues. The CDR3 nucleotides read TGTGCCAGCAGCTTAGGGCTCGGGGTGGGTTCCGCTACGAACTTC. Its translation: CASSLGLGVGSATNF. The variable domain in full, completed from reference TRBV5-6 and TRBJ1-2, reads DAGVTQSPTHLIKTRGQQVTLRCSPKSGHDTVSWYQQALGQGPQFIFQYYEEEERQRGNFPDRFSGHQFPNYSSELNVNALLLGDSALYLCASSLGLGVGSATNFGSGTRLTVV.

Points on this clone: This specimen includes other DNA sequences encoding the same CDR3. The chain has TRBV3-1 (or the pseudogene TRBV3-2) and TRBJ1-5; no clear D. The germline gives CDR1 LGHDT, CDR2 YNNKEL (reference sequence). With 0 bases removed from V and 4 bases from J, the gap between germline ends came to 4 bases. The CDR3 length is 13 residues. The CDR3 DNA reads as TGTGCCAGCAGCCAAGATCTGAATCAGCCCCAGCATTTT. As protein: CASSQDLNQPQHF.